The entry below describes one TCR beta chain. This table comes from immunoSEQ multiplex PCR, and its TCRdb copy is limited to in-frame clones, with some not included. The data hold 89,000 or so clones, with around 96% observed a single time. CDR1 is LNHDA and CDR2 is SQIVND in the germline V gene (reference sequence). Trimming removed 7 bases from V and 8 bases from J; junction bases left unmatched: 11. This CDR3 is built from 15 residues. This record comes from a study of blood T cell repertoires in COVID-19. Background on the study: The samples span acute and convalescent COVID-19 from the United States, Italy and Spain.

The clonotype originates from a human donor with active COVID-19. The donor label of this sample is uncertain. Sequencing was carried out using peripheral blood. This chain uses TRBV19 with TRBJ2-3, with 11 bases aligning to TRBD2. CDR3 DNA: TGTGCCAGTACCTCGTTAGCGGGAGGGCCTGGTACGCAGTATTTT. As protein: CASTSLAGGPGTQYF.